The text below deals with one T cell receptor beta chain. Its target antigen remains unknown. The data were obtained in a study of monozygotic twins with inflammatory bowel disease (dated by TCRdb to about 2019). Background for the entire study: The full study comprised around 30 monozygotic twin pairs: nine German pairs (four IBD-concordant, five IBD-discordant) and 19 IBD-discordant Danish pairs. Within discordant pairs, disease-associated traits were sought mainly by comparing IBD patients with their genetically identical healthy co-twins. Each individual had, on average, about 151 000 unique TCRalpha sequences and 181 000 unique TCRbeta sequences available for analysis.

Library preparation was by 5' RACE. Preparation of each TCR library used around 3.5 ug of total RNA. For each sample, cDNA synthesis with SMARTScribe reverse transcriptase was split into eight separate reactions. During cDNA synthesis, template switching introduced unique molecular identifiers that contained a 6-nucleotide sample barcode. TCRalpha and TCRbeta cDNA was amplified in two nested PCRs of about 17 and 10 cycles, and bead purification was carried out after each PCR. Before amplification, the cDNA was treated with uracil DNA-glycosylase and purified using the QIAquick PCR purification kit. The second PCR was the step at which Illumina TruSeq-compatible adapters and sample-specific barcodes were added. Library quality and concentration were checked on TapeStation and Qubit, and libraries were pooled at around 4.9 ng each. Pooled libraries were sequenced on an Illumina HiSeq2500 single-index Rapid Run with 2 x 100 bp reads and custom sequencing primers. As for how the authors treated the data: MiGEC version 1.2.6 was used for UMI-based consensus assembly to correct PCR and sequencing errors. V(D)J alignment, clonotype assembly and CDR3 extraction were performed with MiXCR version 2.1.1. Normalisation of gene usage, clonotype sharing and MAIT/NKT TCR abundance was achieved by analysing the top 1000, 10 000 and 20 000 clonotypes per sample. Diversity was computed as the inverse Simpson index with the vegan R package after downsampling to 27 000 UMIs. Paired Mann-Whitney U tests were applied to discordant twin pairs, with Benjamini-Hochberg correction for multiple testing. After the reads were reprocessed by TCRdb, one entry was made per CDR3 protein sequence, with no DNA. Clone size and V and J calls follow TCRdb, not the original study. The sample table holds 300,000 to 450,000 distinct CDR3 sequences. The ten largest clones capture 2.5% to 3% of the sample.

Broader findings and caveats from the paper: No difference in repertoire similarity was observed between concordant and discordant twins, possibly owing to limited statistical power. IBD patients shared fewer clonotypes with other individuals than healthy twins did, most markedly in patients showing signs of disease activity. No single strong signal or clonotype linked to IBD turned up in the results, so the idea that one exists was not supported. The analysis was unable to tell different T cell subtypes apart. TCRbeta repertoire diversity, by inverse Simpson index, was decreased in IBD patients compared with their healthy co-twins. Because patients received different immunosuppressive treatments, the repertoires may have picked up extra background noise and variability between individuals.

From each donor, an approximately 2.5 ml peripheral blood sample was collected into PAXgene tubes and stored at -80 degrees C. Without any T cell sorting, total RNA was extracted from whole blood using the PAXgene blood miRNA kit on an automated QIAcube. Peripheral blood from monozygotic twin pairs who were concordant or discordant for inflammatory bowel disease underwent deep TCRalpha and TCRbeta repertoire profiling using unique molecular barcoding. Smoking habits were recorded for all twin pairs, and each individual was classified as a current, former or never smoker. The CDR3 runs 14 residues from the cysteine to the phenylalanine. A DNA sequence was not provided. Sequences DFQATT (CDR1) and SNEGSKA (CDR2) are obtained from the germline V gene (reference sequence).

The chain is assembled from TRBV20-1 and TRBJ1-3; TCRdb reports TRBD1, a call that lacks DNA to check it against. The material sequenced was blood. The sequence derives from a human donor with ulcerative colitis or Crohn's disease, or a healthy co-twin of an affected twin (not recorded which). The CDR3 protein is CSAKQGTRGNTIYF.